This entry features one T cell receptor (beta chain) sequence. As handled by the study authors: Amplification of reference gene primers provided the estimated nucleated cell counts. Produced via immunoSEQ multiplex PCR; TCRdb's table is partial and in-frame only. That table is the source of V, J and clone size, and D and trimming were worked out from the DNA. There are roughly 250,000 clones in the sample; 84% occur only once, and approximately 14% lies in the top ten. Germline CDR1 reads SGHRS; CDR2 reads YFSETQ. This CDR3 spans 15 amino acids. V was clipped by 0 bases and J by 5 bases, with 11 bases between them. The source of the sample is a study of blood T cell repertoires in COVID-19. Across the whole study: Acute and convalescent COVID-19 specimens originated in the United States, Italy and Spain. T cells, B-cell-depleted T cells, or PBMCs supplied cDNA or gDNA.

The sequence derives from a person in their 70s with COVID-19, enrolled during active disease. The rearrangement joins TRBV5-1 to TRBJ2-2; the D gene is possibly TRBD1 (6 bases). The material sequenced was peripheral blood. The CDR3 protein is CASSLGTALTGELFF. The DNA of the CDR3 is TGCGCCAGCAGCTTGGGGACAGCTTTGACCGGGGAGCTGTTTTTT.